Sequencing of this T cell receptor (beta chain) was carried out in a study of blood T cell repertoires in COVID-19. The table came from immunoSEQ multiplex PCR; TCRdb's copy has only in-frame clones and leaves some out. The sample has 150,000 or so clones, about 74% seen once; the top ten hold around 2.9%. The sequence came from an elderly woman with acute or convalescent COVID-19. Sequencing was carried out using peripheral blood.

The CDR3 spells CASSLGGDTGELFF. The CDR3 coding sequence is TGTGCCAGCAGCTTAGGGGGTGACACCGGGGAGCTGTTTTTT. The V call is TRBV5-4, the J call TRBJ2-2; a weak D match, TRBD1 (6 bases). Germline CDR1 SGHNT, CDR2 YYREEE (reference sequence). Trimming left V 2 bases short and J 3 bases short, with 8 bases between. This CDR3 comprises 14 residues.